The T cell receptor (beta chain) under discussion was sequenced for a study of shared clonotypes between healthy human individuals. This clone was seen just once. CDR1 is MNHEY and CDR2 is SMNVEV in the germline V gene (reference sequence). The CDR3 totals 20 residues. The V and J ends lost 5 bases and 4 bases, in that order; junction bases with no gene match: 20. Assay used: immunoSEQ multiplex PCR; TCRdb lists only in-frame clones, some missing. The data hold about 610,000 clones, with around 97% observed a single time. This clonotype was sampled from a woman aged 25-40 years in good health. The sample taken for sequencing was naive CD4+ T cells sorted from blood. Subset noted: CD45RA+ positively selected. The rearrangement links TRBV27 to TRBJ2-1; 10 bases agree with TRBD2. Written as DNA, the CDR3 is TGTGCCAGCAGTCCCTGGTCTTCAACGCTAGGACTAGCGGAGTACAATGAGCAGTTCTTC. Its protein is CASSPWSSTLGLAEYNEQFF.